Following are 9 T cell receptor beta chains from one sample sequenced in a study of cytomegalovirus exposure and HLA in healthy donors. With 60 Vbeta and 13 Jbeta primers, the PCR was carried out. Profiling relied on immunoSEQ multiplex PCR, and the TCRdb table lists in-frame clones only, not all of them. The repertoire holds 140,000 to 150,000 clones, with roughly 10% as singletons. Sequencing was done on a sample of PBMCs. These TCRs come from a man over 45 in good health and CMV-seronegative.

In its sample, this clone was seen a few times. V is TRBV28 and J is TRBJ2-7, with D perhaps matching TRBD2 (5 bases). The CDR3 is 14 residues long. V was cut by 7 bases and J by 3 bases, with 16 bases left in between. Germline CDR1 and CDR2: MDHEN and SYDVKM. The CDR3 spells CASIPSGEGYEQYF. In DNA form, the CDR3 reads TGTGCCAGCATTCCTTCCGGAGAGGGCTACGAGCAGTACTTC.

This clone was counted between two and nine times. The genes are TRBV15 and TRBJ2-1; 8 bases map to TRBD2. Germline values: CDR1 LNHNV, CDR2 YYDKDF (reference sequence). V trimming: 5 bases; J trimming: 0 bases; junction bases outside the gene matches: 12. CDR3 length equals 18 residues. The CDR3 is CATSRGGSGRSSYNEQFF. CDR3 coding DNA: TGTGCCACCAGCCGCGGGGGGAGCGGGCGGAGCTCCTACAATGAGCAGTTCTTC. Full variable domain (rest looked up from reference TRBV15 and TRBJ2-1): DAMVIQNPRYQVTQFGKPVTLSCSQTLNHNVMYWYQQKSSQAPKLLFHYYDKDFNNEADTPDNFQSRRPNTSFCFLDIRSPGLGDTAMYLCATSRGGSGRSSYNEQFFGPGTRLTVL.

This clone occurred a few times. The chain links TRBV6-5 to TRBJ1-2; D may be TRBD1 (6 bases). The CDR3 sequence is 15 residues long. Trimming took 6 bases from V and 8 from J, leaving 22 bases between them. Germline CDR1 reads MNHEY; CDR2 reads SVGAGI. CDR3 in amino acids: CASRPQGGVVEGYTF. The CDR3 bases are TGTGCCAGCAGGCCTCAAGGGGGAGTAGTTGAAGGCTACACCTTC.

The chain uses TRBV10-3 and TRBJ2-3; 9 bases match TRBD2. The germline V gene encodes CDR1 ENHRY and CDR2 SYGVKD. The CDR3 is 14 amino acids. V was pared by 4 bases and J by 4 bases, with 3 bases of the junction left unmatched. CDR3 region: CAISAAGGADTQYF. Here the CDR3 DNA reads TGTGCCATCAGTGCGGCGGGAGGGGCAGATACGCAGTATTTT.

V is TRBV5-6 and J is TRBJ1-1, with a possible D match to TRBD1 (5 bases). Trimming removed 1 base at V and 1 base at J, with 5 bases between. The CDR3 sequence is 13 residues long. CDR1 is SGHDT and CDR2 is YYEEEE in the germline V gene. CDR3 sequence reads: CASSLRGNTEAFF. The CDR3 nucleotides are TGTGCCAGCAGCTTGAGGGGGAACACTGAAGCTTTCTTT.

This clone was recorded a few times. V gene TRBV28 combines with J gene TRBJ2-3, with D possibly TRBD2 on 6 matching bases. The V end was cut by 8 bases, the J end by 6 bases, with 18 bases between. Germline assignment: CDR1 MDHEN and CDR2 SYDVKM. The CDR3 contains 14 residues. The CDR3 sequence is CASGWGGRTDTQYF. The CDR3 nucleotides are TGTGCCAGCGGGTGGGGAGGTCGGACCGATACGCAGTATTTT.

The chain links TRBV2 to TRBJ2-7, with TRBD1 matching 7 bases. Germline-derived CDR1 and CDR2 are SNHLY and FYNNEI. The CDR3 contains 16 residues. Unmatched junction bases numbered 9, after V lost 0 bases and J lost 4 bases. The DNA of the CDR3 is TGTGCCAGCAGTGAAGCGGACAGGAATTTATTTTACGAGCAGTACTTC. Its translation: CASSEADRNLFYEQYF.

The CDR3 reads CASSRQGGYGYTF. The CDR3 region has the DNA TGTGCCAGCAGCAGACAGGGTGGCTATGGCTACACCTTC. This chain joins TRBV7-9 and TRBJ1-2; TRBD1 matches 7 bases. CDR1 is SEHNR, CDR2 FQNEAQ, per germline (reference sequence). Trimming removed 5 bases from V and 4 bases from J; junction bases left unmatched: 4. This CDR3 has 13 residues. Complete variable domain (other parts from reference TRBV7-9 and TRBJ1-2): DTGVSQNPRHKITKRGQNVTFRCDPISEHNRLYWYRQTLGQGPEFLTYFQNEAQLEKSRLLSDRFSAERPKGSFSTLEIQRTEQGDSAMYLCASSRQGGYGYTFGSGTRLTVV.

This clone has a count of ten or more. The chain recombines TRBV2 with TRBJ2-6; TRBD2 might be the D (5 bases). V was cut by 4 bases and J by 0 bases, with 7 bases left in between. The V gene's germline CDR1 is SNHLY and CDR2 FYNNEI. The CDR3 totals 15 residues. In DNA, the CDR3 is TGTGCCAGCAGTGGCGGGTCCTCTGGGGCCAACGTCCTGACTTTC. This translates into CASSGGSSGANVLTF.